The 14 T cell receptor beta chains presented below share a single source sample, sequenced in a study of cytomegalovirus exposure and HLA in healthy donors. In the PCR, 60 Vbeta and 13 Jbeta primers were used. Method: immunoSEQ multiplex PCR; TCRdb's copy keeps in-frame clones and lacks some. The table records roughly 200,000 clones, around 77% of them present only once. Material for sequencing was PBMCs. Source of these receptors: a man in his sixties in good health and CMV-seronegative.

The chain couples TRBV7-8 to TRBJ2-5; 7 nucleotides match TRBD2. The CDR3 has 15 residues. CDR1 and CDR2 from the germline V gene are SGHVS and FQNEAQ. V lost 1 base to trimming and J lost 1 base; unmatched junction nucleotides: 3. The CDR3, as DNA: TGTGCCAGCAGCTTAGTAGCGGGTACCCAAGAGACCCAGTACTTC. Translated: CASSLVAGTQETQYF.

CDR3 nucleotides: TGTGCCATCACTGACAGTAGAGGGACAGGGGGCGCGGATGGCTACACCTTC. Translated: CAITDSRGTGGADGYTF. The rearrangement uses TRBV10-3 and TRBJ1-2, with 12 bases lining up with TRBD1. The germline gives CDR1 ENHRY, CDR2 SYGVKD. The CDR3 covers 17 residues. V was pared by 7 bases and J by 6 bases, with 15 bases of the junction left unmatched.

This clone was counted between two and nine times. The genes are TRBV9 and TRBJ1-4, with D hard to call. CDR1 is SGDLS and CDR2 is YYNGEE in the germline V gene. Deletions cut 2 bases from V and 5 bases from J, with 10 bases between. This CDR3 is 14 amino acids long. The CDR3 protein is CASSVDTDNEKLFF. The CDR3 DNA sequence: TGTGCCAGCAGCGTCGACACTGACAATGAAAAACTGTTTTTT.

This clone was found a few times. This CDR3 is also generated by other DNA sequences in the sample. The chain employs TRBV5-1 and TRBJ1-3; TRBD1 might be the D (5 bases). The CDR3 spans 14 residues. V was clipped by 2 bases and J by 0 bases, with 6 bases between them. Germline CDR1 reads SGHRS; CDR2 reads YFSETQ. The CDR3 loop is CASSLRGSGNTIYF. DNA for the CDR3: TGCGCCAGCAGCTTAAGGGGCTCTGGAAACACCATATATTTT. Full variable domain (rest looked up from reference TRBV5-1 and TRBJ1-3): KAGVTQTPRYLIKTRGQQVTLSCSPISGHRSVSWYQQTPGQGLQFLFEYFSETQRNKGNFPGRFSGRQFSNSRSEMNVSTLELGDSALYLCASSLRGSGNTIYFGEGSWLTVV.

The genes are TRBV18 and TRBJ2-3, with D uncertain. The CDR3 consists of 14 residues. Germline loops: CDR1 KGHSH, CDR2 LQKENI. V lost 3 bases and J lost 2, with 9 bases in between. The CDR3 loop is CASSPLGTTDTQYF. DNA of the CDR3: TGTGCCAGCTCACCTCTGGGCACCACAGATACGCAGTATTTT. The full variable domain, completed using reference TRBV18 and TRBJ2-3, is NAGVMQNPRHLVRRRGQEARLRCSPMKGHSHVYWYRQLPEEGLKFMVYLQKENIIDESGMPKERFSAEFPKEGPSILRIQQVVRGDSAAYFCASSPLGTTDTQYFGPGTRLTVL.

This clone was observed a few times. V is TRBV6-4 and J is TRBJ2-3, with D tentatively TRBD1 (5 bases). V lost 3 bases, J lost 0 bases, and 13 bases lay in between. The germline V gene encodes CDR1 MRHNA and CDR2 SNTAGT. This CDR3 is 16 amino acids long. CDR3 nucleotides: TGTGCCAGCAGTGAACTGGGGCTACCTAGCACAGATACGCAGTATTTT. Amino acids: CASSELGLPSTDTQYF.

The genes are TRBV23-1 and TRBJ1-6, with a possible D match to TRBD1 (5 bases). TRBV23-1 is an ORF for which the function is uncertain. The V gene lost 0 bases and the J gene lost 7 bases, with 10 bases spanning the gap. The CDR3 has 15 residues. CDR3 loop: CASSQSAGLNSPLHF. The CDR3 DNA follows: TGCGCCAGCAGTCAATCTGCGGGACTGAATTCACCCCTCCACTTT.

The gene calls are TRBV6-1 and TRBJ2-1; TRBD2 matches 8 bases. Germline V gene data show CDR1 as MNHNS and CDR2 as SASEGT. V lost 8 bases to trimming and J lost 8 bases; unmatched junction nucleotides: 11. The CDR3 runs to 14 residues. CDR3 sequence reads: CASPKRGAGDEQFF. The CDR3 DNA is TGTGCCAGCCCGAAACGTGGAGCGGGAGATGAGCAGTTCTTC.

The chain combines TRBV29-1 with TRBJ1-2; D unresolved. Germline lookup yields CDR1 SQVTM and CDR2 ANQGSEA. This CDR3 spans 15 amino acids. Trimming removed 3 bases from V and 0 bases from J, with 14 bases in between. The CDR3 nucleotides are TGCAGCGTTGAGCCTGTGTCAACAGCTAACTATGGCTACACCTTC. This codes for CSVEPVSTANYGYTF.

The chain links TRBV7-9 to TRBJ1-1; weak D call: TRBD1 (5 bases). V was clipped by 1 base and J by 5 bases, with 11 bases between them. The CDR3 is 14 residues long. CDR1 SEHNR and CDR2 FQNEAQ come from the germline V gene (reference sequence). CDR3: CASSLGGDRTEAFF. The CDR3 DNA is TGTGCCAGCAGCTTAGGGGGGGATAGAACTGAAGCTTTCTTT.

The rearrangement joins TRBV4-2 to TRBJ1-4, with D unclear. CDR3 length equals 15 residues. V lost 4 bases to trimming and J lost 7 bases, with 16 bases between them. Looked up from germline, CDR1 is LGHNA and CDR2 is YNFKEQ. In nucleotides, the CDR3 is TGTGCCAGCAGCCGACAACGGGGTGATAGTGAAAAACTGTTTTTT. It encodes CASSRQRGDSEKLFF.

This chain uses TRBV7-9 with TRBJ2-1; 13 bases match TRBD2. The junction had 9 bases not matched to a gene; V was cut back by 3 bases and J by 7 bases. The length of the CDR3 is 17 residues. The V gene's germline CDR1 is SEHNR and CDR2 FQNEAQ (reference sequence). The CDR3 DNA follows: TGTGCCAGCAGCTTTGCCCGACTAGCGGGAGGACAAAATGAGCAGTTCTTC. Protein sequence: CASSFARLAGGQNEQFF.

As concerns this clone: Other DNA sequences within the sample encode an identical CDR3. The CDR3 region has the DNA TGTGCCAGCAGCTCACGAGACAGGGGGGACTACGAGCAGTACTTC. Translating gives CASSSRDRGDYEQYF. The chain joins TRBV13 to TRBJ2-7, with 9 bases lining up with TRBD1. Trimming at V came to 4 bases and at J to 3 bases, leaving 7 bases not matched to a gene. The germline V gene has CDR1 PRHDT and CDR2 FYEKMQ (reference sequence). This CDR3 has 15 amino acids. The complete variable domain, with remaining parts taken from reference TRBV13 and TRBJ2-7, reads AAGVIQSPRHLIKEKRETATLKCYPIPRHDTVYWYQQGPGQDPQFLISFYEKMQSDKGSIPDRFSAQQFSDYHSELNMSSLELGDSALYFCASSSRDRGDYEQYFGPGTRLTVT.

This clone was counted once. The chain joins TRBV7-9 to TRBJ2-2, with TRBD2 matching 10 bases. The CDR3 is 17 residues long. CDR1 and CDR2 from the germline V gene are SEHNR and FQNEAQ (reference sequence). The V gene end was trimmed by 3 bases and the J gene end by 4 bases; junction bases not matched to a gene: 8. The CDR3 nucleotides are TGTGCCAGCAGCTTGGGGTCTAGCGGGGGTGTCACCGGGGAGCTGTTTTTT. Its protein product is CASSLGSSGGVTGELFF.